This passage covers 6 T cell receptor beta chains from one sample sequenced in a study of blood T cell repertoires in COVID-19. The assay was immunoSEQ multiplex PCR, and TCRdb's table has in-frame clones only and misses some. The sample has about 48,000 clones; just over 85% are singletons. The sequenced sample was peripheral blood. The receptors were sampled from a woman of 80 years or more with acute or convalescent COVID-19.

This clone was seen once. The same CDR3 can be traced to other DNA sequences in this sample. V usage is TRBV19 and J usage is TRBJ2-7; D is ambiguous. The CDR3 is made up of 13 amino acids. Germline V gene data show CDR1 as LNHDA and CDR2 as SQIVND (reference sequence). The ends were cut back, 1 base at V and 1 base at J, with 5 bases in the middle. For the CDR3, the DNA is TGTGCCAGTAGTATAGGGCAGTCCTACGAGCAGTACTTC. Translated, it gives CASSIGQSYEQYF. Based on the CDR3 plus reference TRBV19 and TRBJ2-7, the full variable domain is DGGITQSPKYLFRKEGQNVTLSCEQNLNHDAMYWYRQDPGQGLRLIYYSQIVNDFQKGDIAEGYSVSREKKESFPLTVTSAQKNPTAFYLCASSIGQSYEQYFGPGTRLTVT.

The gene calls are TRBV12-3 or TRBV12-4 and TRBJ1-2; no firm D call. The CDR3 is 13 amino acids. Trimming left V 6 bases short and J 8 bases short, with 16 bases between. The CDR3 region has the DNA TGTGCCAGCAGACGAGACGGAGCGTGGGGCTACACCTTC. Residues: CASRRDGAWGYTF.

The rearrangement uses TRBV5-5 and TRBJ1-2; tentative D call: TRBD1 (6 bases). Trimming left V 4 bases short and J 4 bases short, with 11 bases between. This CDR3 comprises 13 residues. Germline V lookup: CDR1 SGHKS, CDR2 YYEKEE (reference sequence). The CDR3 DNA sequence: TGTGCCAGCAGCCTGGCAGGGGTCTATGGCTACACCTTC. Translation gives CASSLAGVYGYTF.

The CDR3 nucleotides are TGTGCCAGCAGTGATTCAGGCACTGGAAACACCATATATTTT. Its translation: CASSDSGTGNTIYF. This sequence joins TRBV2 and TRBJ1-3, with D unclear. V was clipped by 3 bases and J by 2 bases, with 8 bases between them. The V gene's germline CDR1 is SNHLY and CDR2 FYNNEI. This CDR3 comprises 14 residues.

The CDR3 protein is CASSIVGAGGLYPNNEQFF. The DNA for the CDR3 is TGTGCCAGTAGTATCGTAGGAGCGGGGGGGCTTTACCCCAACAATGAGCAGTTCTTC. The chain combines TRBV19 with TRBJ2-1; 10 bases agree with TRBD2. CDR3 length equals 19 residues. V lost 3 bases, J lost 5 bases, and 16 bases stayed unmatched. The V gene's germline CDR1 is LNHDA and CDR2 SQIVND (reference sequence).

The genes are TRBV6-6 and TRBJ2-1, with 13 positions matching TRBD2. This CDR3 has 17 residues. V was clipped by 5 bases and J by 7 bases; unmatched bases: 11. The germline V gene has CDR1 MNHNY and CDR2 SVGAGI (reference sequence). In DNA form, the CDR3 reads TGTGCCAGCAGTCCTCCCCCGGGACTAGCGGGGATAAATGAGCAGTTCTTC. Translated: CASSPPPGLAGINEQFF.